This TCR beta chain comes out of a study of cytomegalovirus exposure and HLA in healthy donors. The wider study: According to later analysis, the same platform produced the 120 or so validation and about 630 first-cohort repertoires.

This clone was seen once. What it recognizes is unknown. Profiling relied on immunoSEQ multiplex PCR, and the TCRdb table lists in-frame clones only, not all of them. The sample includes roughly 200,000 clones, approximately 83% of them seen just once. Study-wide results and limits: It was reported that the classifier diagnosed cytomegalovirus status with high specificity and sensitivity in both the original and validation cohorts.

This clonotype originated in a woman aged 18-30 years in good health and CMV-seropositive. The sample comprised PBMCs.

The CDR3 DNA reads TGTGCCAGCACTCGGGGAAAGGGTGGCTATGGCTACACCTTC. Translating it yields CASTRGKGGYGYTF. The rearrangement joins TRBV9 to TRBJ1-2; D remains unclear. The germline V gene encodes CDR1 SGDLS and CDR2 YYNGEE. V gave up 6 bases and J gave up 4 bases, with 16 bases separating them. The CDR3 totals 14 residues.